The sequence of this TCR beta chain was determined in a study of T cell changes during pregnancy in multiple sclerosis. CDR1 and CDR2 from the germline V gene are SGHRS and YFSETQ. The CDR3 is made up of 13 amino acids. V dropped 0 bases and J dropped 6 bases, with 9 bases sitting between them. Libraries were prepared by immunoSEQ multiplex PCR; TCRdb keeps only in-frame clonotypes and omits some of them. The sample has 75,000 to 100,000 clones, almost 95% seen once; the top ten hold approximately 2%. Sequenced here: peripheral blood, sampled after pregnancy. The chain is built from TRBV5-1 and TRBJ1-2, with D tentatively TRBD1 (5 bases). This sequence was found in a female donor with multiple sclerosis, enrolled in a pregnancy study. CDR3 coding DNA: TGCGCCAGCAGCTTGGACCGGGGGAATGGCTACACCTTC. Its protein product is CASSLDRGNGYTF.